Each of the 25 T cell receptor beta chains below was sequenced from the same sample in a study of cytomegalovirus exposure and HLA in healthy donors. The PCR ran on 60 Vbeta and 13 Jbeta primers. Generated by immunoSEQ multiplex PCR, the TCRdb table keeps only in-frame clones and is missing some. The sample consists of 140,000 or so clones, roughly 62% of them appearing once. Sample: PBMCs. The receptors stem from a man aged 55-75 years in good health and CMV-seronegative.

The chain recombines TRBV2 with TRBJ2-2; D possibly corresponds to TRBD1 (6 bases). Trimming stripped 8 bases from V and 2 bases from J, with 12 bases between. CDR3 size: 14 residues. Germline lookup yields CDR1 SNHLY and CDR2 FYNNEI. The CDR3 protein is CASGQRTNTGELFF. The CDR3 DNA follows: TGTGCCAGCGGACAGAGGACTAACACCGGGGAGCTGTTTTTT.

This sequence joins TRBV30 and TRBJ2-7; D is ambiguous. Trimming took off 3 bases at V and 0 bases at J, with 6 bases between the two ends. Germline values: CDR1 GTSNPN, CDR2 SVGIG (reference sequence). The CDR3 has 12 residues. This chain's CDR3 is CAWRESSYEQYF. The CDR3 bases are TGTGCCTGGAGGGAGAGCTCCTACGAGCAGTACTTC.

The CDR3 loop is CASSTHRAGDYEQYF. As DNA, the CDR3 is TGTGCCAGCAGTACCCACAGGGCTGGGGACTACGAGCAGTACTTC. J is TRBJ2-7 and V is TRBV2; possible D gene TRBD1, 6 bases. Germline values: CDR1 SNHLY, CDR2 FYNNEI. Trimming removed 5 bases from V and 3 bases from J, with 17 bases in between. The CDR3 has 15 amino acids. Complete variable domain (other parts from reference TRBV2 and TRBJ2-7): EPEVTQTPSHQVTQMGQEVILRCVPISNHLYFYWYRQILGQKVEFLVSFYNNEISEKSEIFDDQFSVERPDGSNFTLKIRSTKLEDSAMYFCASSTHRAGDYEQYFGPGTRLTVT.

This clone has a handful of counts. The chain joins TRBV5-6 to TRBJ1-2, with 7 positions matching TRBD1. Unmatched junction bases numbered 7, after V lost 0 bases and J lost 8 bases. The CDR3 sequence is 14 residues long. Germline CDR1 SGHDT, CDR2 YYEEEE. The CDR3 bases are TGTGCCAGCAGCTTGGCAAGGGGGCGCAGGGGCTACACCTTC. Amino acids: CASSLARGRRGYTF.

The rearrangement uses TRBV6-1 and TRBJ2-7; possible D gene TRBD2, 6 bases. Looked up from germline, CDR1 is MNHNS and CDR2 is SASEGT. V was pared by 6 bases and J by 5 bases, with 14 bases between. The CDR3 sequence is 13 residues long. The DNA for the CDR3 is TGTGCCAGCAGCGGAAGACTAGGAAACGAGCAGTACTTC. It codes for CASSGRLGNEQYF.

In its sample, this clone was seen a few times. V gene TRBV7-3 combines with J gene TRBJ1-1, with D possibly being TRBD1 (5 bases). Germline-derived CDR1 and CDR2 are SGHTA and FQGTGA. V shed 2 bases and J shed 8 bases, with 12 bases lying between them. The CDR3 consists of 13 residues. The CDR3 spells CASSLEGQGEAFF. The CDR3 region has the DNA TGTGCCAGCAGCTTAGAAGGCCAGGGAGAAGCTTTCTTT.

This chain connects TRBV19 to TRBJ1-5, with 7 bases aligning to TRBD1. The CDR3 is made up of 15 amino acids. From germline, CDR1 is LNHDA and CDR2 SQIVND (reference sequence). Germline trimming cut 4 bases from V and 7 bases from J; bases unmatched to any gene: 10. Here the CDR3 DNA reads TGTGCCAGTAGTAAGTCAACAGGGGAAGGCCAGCCCCAGCATTTT. This encodes CASSKSTGEGQPQHF.

The CDR3 sequence is CASSVKGSGRTDTQYF. The DNA for the CDR3 is TGTGCCAGCAGCGTGAAGGGTAGCGGGAGGACAGATACGCAGTATTTT. V is TRBV9 and J is TRBJ2-3; 10 bases match TRBD2. From germline, CDR1 is SGDLS and CDR2 YYNGEE. V lost 2 bases to trimming and J lost 3 bases; unmatched junction nucleotides: 6. The CDR3 runs to 16 residues. Combining the CDR3 with reference TRBV9 and TRBJ2-3 gives the whole variable domain DSGVTQTPKHLITATGQRVTLRCSPRSGDLSVYWYQQSLDQGLQFLIQYYNGEERAKGNILERFSAQQFPDLHSELNLSSLELGDSALYFCASSVKGSGRTDTQYFGPGTRLTVL.

This chain joins TRBV29-1 and TRBJ1-1; D is unclear. This CDR3 has 13 residues. With 1 base removed from V and 1 base from J, the gap between germline ends came to 7 bases. Germline V lookup: CDR1 SQVTM, CDR2 ANQGSEA. DNA for the CDR3: TGCAGCGTTGAAGGTTCAGGGAACACTGAAGCTTTCTTT. Amino acids: CSVEGSGNTEAFF.

The chain recombines TRBV5-6 with TRBJ1-5, with 7 bases lining up with TRBD1. Trimming removed 4 bases from V and 1 base from J; junction bases left unmatched: 2. The CDR3 has 14 residues. CDR1 SGHDT and CDR2 YYEEEE come from the germline V gene. DNA of the CDR3: TGTGCCAGCAGCCTGGGACAGAGCAATCAGCCCCAGCATTTT. Its translation is CASSLGQSNQPQHF.

The chain recombines TRBV10-3 with TRBJ1-2; possibly TRBD1 for D (6 bases). The CDR3 sequence is 16 residues long. V was shortened by 4 bases and J by 0 bases, with 15 bases between the two germline ends. Per germline, CDR1 ENHRY and CDR2 SYGVKD. The CDR3 DNA reads as TGTGCCATCAGTGGAGCAGGGGAAGAGGCTAACTATGGCTACACCTTC. Residues: CAISGAGEEANYGYTF.

In this sample, this clone turned up once. The chain combines TRBV18 with TRBJ2-5; D is undetermined. CDR1 is KGHSH, CDR2 LQKENI, per germline. Deletions cut 2 bases from V and 9 bases from J, with 10 bases between. The CDR3 sequence is 12 residues long. The chain's CDR3 is CASSPTEAPQYF. CDR3 nucleotides: TGTGCCAGCTCACCAACCGAGGCGCCCCAGTACTTC.

The CDR3 sequence: CASSLALRAKNIQYF. CDR3 bases: TGTGCCAGCAGCTTAGCCCTTCGAGCCAAAAACATTCAGTACTTC. The gene calls are TRBV11-2 and TRBJ2-4, with D unclear. The ends were cut back, 1 base at V and 0 bases at J, with 7 bases in the middle. Per germline, CDR1 SGHAT and CDR2 FQNNGV. This CDR3 spans 15 amino acids.

The chain couples TRBV27 to TRBJ2-7, with D unclear. This CDR3 comprises 14 residues. CDR1 is MNHEY, CDR2 SMNVEV, per germline (reference sequence). V was trimmed by 1 base and J by 5 bases, leaving 12 bases between them. CDR3 sequence: CASSLFSLVHEQYF. CDR3 coding DNA: TGTGCCAGCAGTTTATTCAGTTTGGTACACGAGCAGTACTTC.

The CDR3 loop reads CASSWREGWEQYF. In nucleotides, the CDR3 is TGTGCCAGCAGCTGGCGGGAGGGTTGGGAGCAGTACTTC. The J gene is TRBJ2-7, the V gene TRBV5-8; TRBD2 matches 9 bases. Trimming at V came to 3 bases and at J to 7 bases, leaving 5 bases not matched to a gene. The germline V gene has CDR1 SGHTS and CDR2 YDEGEE. This CDR3 is 13 amino acids long.

The chain links TRBV28 to TRBJ2-5; 8 nucleotides agree with TRBD2. J was trimmed by 1 base and V by 6 bases; bases with no gene match: 4. The CDR3 length is 14 residues. Germline V CDR1 and CDR2: MDHEN, SYDVKM. CDR3 nucleotides: TGTGCCAGCAGGCTTAGCGGGACCCAAGAGACCCAGTACTTC. Its protein product is CASRLSGTQETQYF.

The chain carries TRBV5-1 and TRBJ1-1; 8 bases agree with TRBD1. The CDR3 is 14 amino acids. V trimming: 4 bases; J trimming: 4 bases; junction bases outside the gene matches: 6. CDR1 SGHRS and CDR2 YFSETQ come from the germline V gene. CDR3 amino acids: CASSHDRGSTEAFF. CDR3 bases: TGCGCCAGCAGCCATGACAGGGGTAGCACTGAAGCTTTCTTT. Supplemented by reference TRBV5-1 and TRBJ1-1, the full variable domain reads KAGVTQTPRYLIKTRGQQVTLSCSPISGHRSVSWYQQTPGQGLQFLFEYFSETQRNKGNFPGRFSGRQFSNSRSEMNVSTLELGDSALYLCASSHDRGSTEAFFGQGTRLTVV.

The genes are TRBV9 and TRBJ2-3, with TRBD2 matching 10 bases. CDR1 is SGDLS, CDR2 YYNGEE, per germline. V lost 2 bases to trimming and J lost 4 bases; unmatched junction nucleotides: 7. The CDR3 is made up of 16 amino acids. CDR3 in DNA: TGTGCCAGCAGCGTCGCTAGCGGGAGTGGATCAGATACGCAGTATTTT. It translates to CASSVASGSGSDTQYF. The variable domain in full, completed from reference TRBV9 and TRBJ2-3, reads DSGVTQTPKHLITATGQRVTLRCSPRSGDLSVYWYQQSLDQGLQFLIQYYNGEERAKGNILERFSAQQFPDLHSELNLSSLELGDSALYFCASSVASGSGSDTQYFGPGTRLTVL.

The chain joins TRBV5-1 to TRBJ2-2; TRBD1 matches at 7 bases. V lost 4 bases and J lost 3; bases outside the gene matches: 6. Per germline, CDR1 SGHRS and CDR2 YFSETQ. CDR3 length: 15 residues. CDR3 nucleotide sequence: TGCGCCAGCAGCCTAGGGGGCTTTGACACCGGGGAGCTGTTTTTT. This encodes CASSLGGFDTGELFF.

V is TRBV7-2 and J is TRBJ2-3, with D perhaps matching TRBD1 (6 bases). This CDR3 is built from 18 residues. Germline lookup yields CDR1 SGHTA and CDR2 FQGNSA. Trimming shortened V by 1 base and J by 0 bases, and 17 bases separated the two germline ends. As DNA, the CDR3 is TGTGCCAGCAGCTTAGATCCTGGAACCGGGACAAGCACAGATACGCAGTATTTT. Translating gives CASSLDPGTGTSTDTQYF.

The chain carries TRBV7-8 and TRBJ1-5, with TRBD1 identical over 8 bases. The CDR3 consists of 17 residues. J was trimmed by 4 bases and V by 7 bases; bases with no gene match: 15. The germline V gene has CDR1 SGHVS and CDR2 FQNEAQ. The CDR3 DNA sequence: TGTGCCAGCACCTCGAATTCGCGGACAGGGAATAATCAGCCCCAGCATTTT. Translated: CASTSNSRTGNNQPQHF.

This chain links TRBV9 with TRBJ2-3, with 12 bases aligning to TRBD2. This CDR3 region has 16 residues. Germline V lookup: CDR1 SGDLS, CDR2 YYNGEE. V lost 4 bases to trimming and J lost 4 bases; unmatched junction nucleotides: 7. CDR3 amino acids: CASSPRTSGTADTQYF. DNA for the CDR3: TGTGCCAGCAGCCCTAGGACTAGCGGGACAGCAGATACGCAGTATTTT.

A word on this clone: A read error may produce the germline difference seen at one junction end. This chain uses TRBV27 with TRBJ1-1, with TRBD1 identical over 10 bases. Looked up from germline, CDR1 is MNHEY and CDR2 is SMNVEV (reference sequence). CDR3 size: 15 residues. This chain's CDR3 is CASSPGQGLNTEAFF. The CDR3 region has the DNA TGTGCCAGCAGTCCGGGACAGGGGTTGAATACTGAAGCTTTCTTT.

V is TRBV2 and J is TRBJ1-3; 11 bases map to TRBD1. CDR3 size: 15 residues. The V segment lost 7 bases and the J segment 2 bases; nucleotides outside the gene matches: 4. CDR1 SNHLY and CDR2 FYNNEI come from the germline V gene. CDR3 bases: TGTGCCAGCAAGGTGGGACAGGGGGCTGGAAACACCATATATTTT. Translating it yields CASKVGQGAGNTIYF.

This clone was counted a few times. DNA for the CDR3: TGTGCCAGCAGTAATTTGATGTTTGAGGATCAGCCCCAGCATTTT. It translates to CASSNLMFEDQPQHF. The chain couples TRBV2 to TRBJ1-5; D gene ambiguous. Germline V CDR1 and CDR2: SNHLY, FYNNEI. CDR3 length: 15 residues. Trimming took 5 bases from V and 5 from J, leaving 16 bases between them.